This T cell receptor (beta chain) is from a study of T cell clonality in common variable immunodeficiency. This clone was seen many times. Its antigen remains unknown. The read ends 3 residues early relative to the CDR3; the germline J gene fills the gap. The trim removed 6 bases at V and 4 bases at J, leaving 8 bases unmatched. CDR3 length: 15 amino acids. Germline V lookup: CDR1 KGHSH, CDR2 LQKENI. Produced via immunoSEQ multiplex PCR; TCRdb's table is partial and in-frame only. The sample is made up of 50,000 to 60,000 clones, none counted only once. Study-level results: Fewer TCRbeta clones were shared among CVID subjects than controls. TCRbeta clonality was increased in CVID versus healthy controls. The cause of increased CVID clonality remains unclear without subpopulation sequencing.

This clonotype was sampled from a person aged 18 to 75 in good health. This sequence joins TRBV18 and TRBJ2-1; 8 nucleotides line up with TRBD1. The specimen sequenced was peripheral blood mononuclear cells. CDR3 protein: CASSRSGGPYNEQFF. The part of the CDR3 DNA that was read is TGTGCCAGCTCCCGCTCAGGGGGCCCGTACAATGAG.